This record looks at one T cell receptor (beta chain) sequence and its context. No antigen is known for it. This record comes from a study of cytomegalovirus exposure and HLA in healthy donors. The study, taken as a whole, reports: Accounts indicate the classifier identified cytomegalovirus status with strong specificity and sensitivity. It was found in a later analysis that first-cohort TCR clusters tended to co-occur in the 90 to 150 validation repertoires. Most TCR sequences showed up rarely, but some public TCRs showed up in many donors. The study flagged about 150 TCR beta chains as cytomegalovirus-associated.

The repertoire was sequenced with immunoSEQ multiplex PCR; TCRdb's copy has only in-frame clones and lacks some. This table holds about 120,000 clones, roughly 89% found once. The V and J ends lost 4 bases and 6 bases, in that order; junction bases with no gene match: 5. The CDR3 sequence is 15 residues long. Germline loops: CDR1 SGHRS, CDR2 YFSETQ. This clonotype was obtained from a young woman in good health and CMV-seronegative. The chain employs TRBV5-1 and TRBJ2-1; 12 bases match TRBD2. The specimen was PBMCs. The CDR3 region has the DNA TGCGCCAGCAGCGTCGTGACTAGCGGGAGCAATGAGCAGTTCTTC. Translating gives CASSVVTSGSNEQFF.